This T cell receptor (beta chain) emerged from a study of CD8+ T cells in alopecia areata. As for the study in general: Tofacitinib exposure lasted 6 to 18 months, followed by 6 months off drug. The study's findings and limits: Alphabeta T cells residing in normal skin are also sequenced in scalp samples.

Treatment noted: oral pan-JAK inhibitor, 5-10 mg twice daily. Researchers took lesional scalp punch biopsies and peripheral blood from people who were alopecia areata patients. From PBMCs, CD4+ and CD8+ T cells were sorted. CDR3 length: 13 amino acids. Germline CDR1 and CDR2: SGHTA and FQGNSA. V was pared by 4 bases and J by 1 base, with 7 bases between. A note on this clone: Antigen specificity is unknown.

As the sequencing template, cDNA was produced by extracting RNA and reverse transcribing it. Clones were sequenced by immunoSEQ multiplex PCR, and TCRdb holds only the in-frame ones, with some missing. Of about 270,000 clones in the sample, 60% were seen once. The starting material was CD4+ T cells sorted from blood, obtained at approximately week 52, from a patient treated with tofacitinib. The clonotype comes from a human donor with alopecia areata. V is TRBV7-2 and J is TRBJ2-5; perhaps D is TRBD1 or TRBD2 (5 bases each). CDR3 DNA: TGTGCCAGCAGCTGGGACCCCCAAGAGACCCAGTACTTC. Protein: CASSWDPQETQYF.